Listed below are T cell receptor beta chains from one sample, sequenced in a study of post-analysis software for immune sequencing data. Each CDR3 protein is one row after TCRdb ran MiXCR on the PCR reads. The sample has hundreds of thousands of distinct CDR3 sequences, approximately 60% seen once. The sample was blood. These receptors originate from a girl aged 2 to 9 with multiple sclerosis. The CDR3 runs from the conserved cysteine through the conserved F or W. Each record gives: D gene, V gene, J gene, clone size, CDR3 protein, CDR3 DNA. A D gene is named only where the DNA matches it firmly. Size is omitted from some rows. Given values are once, few, many or a class for expanded clones.

D gene: -
V gene: TRBV15
J gene: TRBJ1-2
clone size: few
CDR3 protein: CATSRDQGGYYGYTF
CDR3 DNA: TGTGCCACCAGCAGAGATCAAGGGGGGTACTATGGCTACACCTTC

D gene: TRBD1
V gene: TRBV6-1
J gene: TRBJ2-1
clone size: few
CDR3 protein: CASSEVWAGGDVGEQFF
CDR3 DNA: TGTGCCAGCAGTGAAGTGTGGGCAGGGGGCGACGTGGGTGAGCAGTTCTTC

D gene: -
V gene: TRBV6-1
J gene: TRBJ1-2
clone size: -
CDR3 protein: CASTPGPMYGYTF
CDR3 DNA: TGTGCCAGCACCCCGGGACCGATGTATGGCTACACCTTC

D gene: -
V gene: TRBV10-2
J gene: TRBJ1-1
clone size: -
CDR3 protein: CASSDYGGANTEAFF
CDR3 DNA: TGCGCCAGCAGTGACTACGGAGGGGCGAACACTGAAGCTTTCTTT

D gene: -
V gene: TRBV10-2
J gene: TRBJ2-7
clone size: -
CDR3 protein: CASSESGVGDTLGIEQYF
CDR3 DNA: TGCGCCAGCAGTGAGTCTGGCGTTGGGGACACACTCGGGATCGAGCAGTACTTC

D gene: -
V gene: TRBV7-7
J gene: TRBJ2-1
clone size: -
CDR3 protein: CASSLTGVEEQFF
CDR3 DNA: TGTGCCAGCAGCCTTACGGGGGTGGAGGAGCAGTTCTTC

D gene: TRBD2
V gene: TRBV7-8
J gene: TRBJ2-7
clone size: -
CDR3 protein: CASSHSGRPPYEQYF
CDR3 DNA: TGTGCCAGCAGTCATAGCGGGAGGCCCCCCTACGAGCAGTACTTC

D gene: -
V gene: TRBV11-2
J gene: TRBJ1-6
clone size: -
CDR3 protein: CASSLDSGTWAPLHF
CDR3 DNA: TGTGCCAGCAGCTTAGATTCCGGGACATGGGCACCCCTCCACTTT

D gene: -
V gene: TRBV6-6
J gene: TRBJ1-1
clone size: -
CDR3 protein: CASSLRLPEAFF
CDR3 DNA: TGTGCCAGCAGCCTGCGTCTGCCTGAAGCTTTCTTT

D gene: TRBD2
V gene: TRBV27
J gene: TRBJ2-1
clone size: -
CDR3 protein: CASSRGGLDPNEQFF
CDR3 DNA: TGTGCCAGCAGTCGGGGGGGACTAGACCCCAATGAGCAGTTCTTC

D gene: TRBD2
V gene: TRBV29-1
J gene: TRBJ2-1
clone size: -
CDR3 protein: CSVGPGGATFF
CDR3 DNA: TGCAGCGTTGGTCCCGGGGGGGCCACGTTCTTC

D gene: TRBD2
V gene: TRBV11-1
J gene: TRBJ2-1
clone size: -
CDR3 protein: CASSLNRFASGGVSYIYEQFF
CDR3 DNA: TGTGCCAGCAGCTTAAACAGGTTTGCTAGCGGGGGGGTCAGTTATATTTATGAGCAGTTCTTC

D gene: -
V gene: TRBV12-3/TRBV12-4
J gene: TRBJ2-1
clone size: few
CDR3 protein: CASSLLGIHNEQFF
CDR3 DNA: TGTGCCAGCAGTTTACTGGGAATCCACAATGAGCAGTTCTTC

D gene: -
V gene: TRBV7-3
J gene: TRBJ2-6
clone size: few
CDR3 protein: CASSMGPSGANVLTF
CDR3 DNA: TGTGCCAGCAGCATGGGACCGTCTGGGGCCAACGTCCTGACTTTC

D gene: -
V gene: TRBV6-6
J gene: TRBJ2-3
clone size: -
CDR3 protein: CASSYDYRSTQYF
CDR3 DNA: TGTGCCAGCAGTTACGACTATCGAAGTACGCAGTATTTT

D gene: -
V gene: TRBV12-3/TRBV12-4
J gene: TRBJ2-3
clone size: many
CDR3 protein: CASSFFGTDTQYF
CDR3 DNA: TGTGCCAGCAGCTTTTTCGGGACAGATACGCAGTATTTT

D gene: -
V gene: TRBV6-6
J gene: TRBJ2-7
clone size: -
CDR3 protein: CASSQRGPLGEQYF
CDR3 DNA: TGTGCCAGCAGTCAACGGGGCCCGCTGGGGGAGCAGTACTTC

D gene: -
V gene: TRBV10-1
J gene: TRBJ2-1
clone size: -
CDR3 protein: CASSESMGFEQFF
CDR3 DNA: TGCGCCAGCAGTGAGTCGATGGGGTTTGAGCAGTTCTTC

D gene: TRBD2
V gene: TRBV20-1
J gene: TRBJ2-7
clone size: -
CDR3 protein: CSATVGAGVLEQYF
CDR3 DNA: TGCAGTGCTACAGTCGGCGCGGGAGTCCTCGAGCAGTACTTC

D gene: TRBD2
V gene: TRBV20-1
J gene: TRBJ2-1
clone size: -
CDR3 protein: CSARDLAGGSLGNEQFF
CDR3 DNA: TGCAGTGCTAGAGATTTGGCGGGGGGTTCCTTAGGGAATGAGCAGTTCTTC